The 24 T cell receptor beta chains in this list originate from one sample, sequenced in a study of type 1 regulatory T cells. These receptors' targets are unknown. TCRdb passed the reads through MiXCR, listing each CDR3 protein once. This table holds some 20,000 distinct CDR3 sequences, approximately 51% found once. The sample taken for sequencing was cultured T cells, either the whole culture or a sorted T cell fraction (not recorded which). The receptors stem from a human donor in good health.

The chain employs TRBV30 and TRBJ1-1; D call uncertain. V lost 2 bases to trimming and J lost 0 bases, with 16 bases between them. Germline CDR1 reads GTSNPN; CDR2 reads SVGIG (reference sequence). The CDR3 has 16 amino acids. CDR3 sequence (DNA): TGTGCCTGGAGTCGAGGGCAGATTATAATGAACACTGAAGCTTTCTTT. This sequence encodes CAWSRGQIIMNTEAFF.

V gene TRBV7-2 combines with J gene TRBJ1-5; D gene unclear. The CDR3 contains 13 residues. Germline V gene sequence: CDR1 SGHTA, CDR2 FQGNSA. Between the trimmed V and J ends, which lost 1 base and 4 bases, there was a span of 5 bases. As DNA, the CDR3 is TGTGCCAGCAGCTTAGGGCAGAATCAGCCCCAGCATTTT. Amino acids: CASSLGQNQPQHF. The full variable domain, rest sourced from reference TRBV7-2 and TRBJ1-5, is GAGVSQSPSNKVTEKGKDVELRCDPISGHTALYWYRQSLGQGLEFLIYFQGNSAPDKSGLPSDRFSAERTGGSVSTLTIQRTQQEDSAVYLCASSLGQNQPQHFGDGTRLSIL.

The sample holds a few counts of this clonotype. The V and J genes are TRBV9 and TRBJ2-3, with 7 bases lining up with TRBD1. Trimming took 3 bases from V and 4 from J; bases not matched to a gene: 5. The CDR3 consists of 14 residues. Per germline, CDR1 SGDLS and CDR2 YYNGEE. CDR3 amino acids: CASSARQGADTQYF. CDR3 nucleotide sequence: TGTGCCAGCAGCGCCCGACAGGGTGCAGATACGCAGTATTTT.

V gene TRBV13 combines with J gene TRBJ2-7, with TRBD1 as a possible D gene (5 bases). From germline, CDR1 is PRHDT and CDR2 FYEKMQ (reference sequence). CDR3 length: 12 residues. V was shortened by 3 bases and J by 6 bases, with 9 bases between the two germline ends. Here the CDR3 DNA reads TGTGCCAGCAGCTTCCAGGGAACCGAGCAGTACTTC. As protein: CASSFQGTEQYF.

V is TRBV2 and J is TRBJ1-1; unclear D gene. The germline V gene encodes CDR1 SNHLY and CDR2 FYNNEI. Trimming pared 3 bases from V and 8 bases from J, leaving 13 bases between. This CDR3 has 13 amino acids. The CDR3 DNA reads TGTGCCAGCAGTGATAAAACGATACCCGAAGCTTTCTTT. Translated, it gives CASSDKTIPEAFF. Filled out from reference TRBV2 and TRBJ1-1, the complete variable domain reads EPEVTQTPSHQVTQMGQEVILRCVPISNHLYFYWYRQILGQKVEFLVSFYNNEISEKSEIFDDQFSVERPDGSNFTLKIRSTKLEDSAMYFCASSDKTIPEAFFGQGTRLTVV.

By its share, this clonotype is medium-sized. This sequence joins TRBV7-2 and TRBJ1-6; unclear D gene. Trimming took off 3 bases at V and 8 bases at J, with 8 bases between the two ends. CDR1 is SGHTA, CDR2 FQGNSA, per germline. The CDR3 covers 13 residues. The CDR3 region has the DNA TGTGCCAGCAGCTTTCGACGGGATTCACCCCTCCACTTT. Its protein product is CASSFRRDSPLHF.

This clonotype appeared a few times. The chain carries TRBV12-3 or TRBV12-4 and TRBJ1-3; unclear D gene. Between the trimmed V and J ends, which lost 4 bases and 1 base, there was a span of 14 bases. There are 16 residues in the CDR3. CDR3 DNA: TGTGCCAGCAGTTCGACCCCGGGGTATTCTGGAAACACCATATATTTT. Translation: CASSSTPGYSGNTIYF.

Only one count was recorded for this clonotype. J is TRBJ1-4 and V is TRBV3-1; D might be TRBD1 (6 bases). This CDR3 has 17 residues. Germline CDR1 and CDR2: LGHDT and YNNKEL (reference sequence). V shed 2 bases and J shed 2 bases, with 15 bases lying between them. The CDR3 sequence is CASSQFSRGRTNEKLFF. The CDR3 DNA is TGTGCCAGCAGCCAATTTAGCCGGGGGCGGACTAATGAAAAACTGTTTTTT.

The CDR3 DNA is TGTGCCAGCAGTGAAGCCAAGGGGCCCGGGCAGCCCCAGCATTTT. This encodes CASSEAKGPGQPQHF. The J gene is TRBJ1-5, the V gene TRBV6-1, with D possibly matching TRBD1 (5 bases). Germline assignment: CDR1 MNHNS and CDR2 SASEGT. The V end lost 0 bases, the J end lost 7 bases, and 13 bases lay between the germline ends. CDR3 length: 15 residues.

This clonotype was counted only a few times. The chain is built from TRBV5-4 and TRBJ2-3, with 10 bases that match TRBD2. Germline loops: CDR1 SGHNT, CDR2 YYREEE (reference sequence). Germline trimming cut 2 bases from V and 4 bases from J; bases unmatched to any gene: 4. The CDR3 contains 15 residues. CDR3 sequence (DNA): TGTGCCAGCAGCTTCCCAGCGGGGGGGGCAGATACGCAGTATTTT. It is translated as CASSFPAGGADTQYF.

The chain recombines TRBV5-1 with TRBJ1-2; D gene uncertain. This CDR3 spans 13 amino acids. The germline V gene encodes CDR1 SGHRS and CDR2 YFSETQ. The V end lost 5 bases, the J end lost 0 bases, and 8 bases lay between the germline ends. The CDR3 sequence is CASSSIPNYGYTF. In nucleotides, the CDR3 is TGCGCCAGCAGTTCCATTCCTAACTATGGCTACACCTTC.

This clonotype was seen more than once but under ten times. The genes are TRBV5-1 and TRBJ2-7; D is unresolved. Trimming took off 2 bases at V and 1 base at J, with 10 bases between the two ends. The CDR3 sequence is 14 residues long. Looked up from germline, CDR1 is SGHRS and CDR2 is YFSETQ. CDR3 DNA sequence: TGCGCCAGCAGCTTTACTACACCTTCCTACGAGCAGTACTTC. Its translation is CASSFTTPSYEQYF.

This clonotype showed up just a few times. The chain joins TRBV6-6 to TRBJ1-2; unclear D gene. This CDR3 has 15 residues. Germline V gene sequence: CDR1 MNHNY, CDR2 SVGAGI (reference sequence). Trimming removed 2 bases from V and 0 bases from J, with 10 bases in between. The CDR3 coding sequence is TGTGCCAGCAGTTACCCTCCTGGGACTAACTATGGCTACACCTTC. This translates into CASSYPPGTNYGYTF.

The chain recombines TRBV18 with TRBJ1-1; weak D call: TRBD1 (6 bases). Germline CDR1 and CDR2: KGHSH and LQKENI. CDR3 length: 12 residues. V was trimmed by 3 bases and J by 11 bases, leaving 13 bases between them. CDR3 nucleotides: TGTGCCAGCTCACCCCCGGGGGGGGGCGCTTTCTTT. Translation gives CASSPPGGGAFF.

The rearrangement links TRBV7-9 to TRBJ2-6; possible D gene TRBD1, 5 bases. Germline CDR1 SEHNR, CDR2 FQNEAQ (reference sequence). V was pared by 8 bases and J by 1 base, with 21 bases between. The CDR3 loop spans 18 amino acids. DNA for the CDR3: TGTGCCAGCCTACGCCAGGCAGGGCAAGTATCTGGGGCCAACGTCCTGACTTTC. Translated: CASLRQAGQVSGANVLTF. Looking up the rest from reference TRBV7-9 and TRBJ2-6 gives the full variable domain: DTGVSQNPRHKITKRGQNVTFRCDPISEHNRLYWYRQTLGQGPEFLTYFQNEAQLEKSRLLSDRFSAERPKGSFSTLEIQRTEQGDSAMYLCASLRQAGQVSGANVLTFGAGSRLTVL.

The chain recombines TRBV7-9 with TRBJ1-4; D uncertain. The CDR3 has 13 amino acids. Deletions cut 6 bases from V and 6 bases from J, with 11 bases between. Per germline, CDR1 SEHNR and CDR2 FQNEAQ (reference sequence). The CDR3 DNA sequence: TGTGCCAGCAGACGGTGGGCGGATGAAAAACTGTTTTTT. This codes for CASRRWADEKLFF.

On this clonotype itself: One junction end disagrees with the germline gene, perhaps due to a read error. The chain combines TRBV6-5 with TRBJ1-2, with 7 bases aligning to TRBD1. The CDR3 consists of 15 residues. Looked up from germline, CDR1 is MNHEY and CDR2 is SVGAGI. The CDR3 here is CASNYHRGANYGYTF. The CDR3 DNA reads TGTGCCAGCAATTACCACAGGGGTGCTAACTATGGCTACACCTTC.

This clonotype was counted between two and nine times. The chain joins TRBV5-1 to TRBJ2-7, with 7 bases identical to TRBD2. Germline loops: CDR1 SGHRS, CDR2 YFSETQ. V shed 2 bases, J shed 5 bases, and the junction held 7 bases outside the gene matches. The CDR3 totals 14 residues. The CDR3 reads CASSFGGAGNEQYF. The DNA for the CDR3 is TGCGCCAGCAGCTTTGGAGGAGCGGGGAACGAGCAGTACTTC.

DNA for the CDR3: TGTGCCAGCAGCTTATTACCTCTTCGCACAGATACGCAGTATTTT. It is translated as CASSLLPLRTDTQYF. This chain uses TRBV7-9 with TRBJ2-3; D gene ambiguous. Per the germline V gene, CDR1 is SEHNR and CDR2 is FQNEAQ (reference sequence). V was pared by 2 bases and J by 1 base, with 10 bases between. The CDR3 runs to 15 residues. The variable domain in full, with the rest retrieved from reference TRBV7-9 and TRBJ2-3, is DTGVSQNPRHKITKRGQNVTFRCDPISEHNRLYWYRQTLGQGPEFLTYFQNEAQLEKSRLLSDRFSAERPKGSFSTLEIQRTEQGDSAMYLCASSLLPLRTDTQYFGPGTRLTVL.

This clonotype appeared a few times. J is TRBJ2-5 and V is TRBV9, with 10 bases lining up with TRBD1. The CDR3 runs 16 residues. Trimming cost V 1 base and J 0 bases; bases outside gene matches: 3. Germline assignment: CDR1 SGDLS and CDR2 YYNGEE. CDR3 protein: CASSVSTGGHQETQYF. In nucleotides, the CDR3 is TGTGCCAGCAGCGTATCGACAGGGGGCCACCAAGAGACCCAGTACTTC.

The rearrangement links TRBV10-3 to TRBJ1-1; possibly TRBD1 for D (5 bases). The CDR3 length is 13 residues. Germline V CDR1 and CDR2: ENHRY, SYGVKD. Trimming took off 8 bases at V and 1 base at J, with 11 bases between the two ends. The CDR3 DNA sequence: TGTGCCATCCGTAAGACAGAGAACACTGAAGCTTTCTTT. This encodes CAIRKTENTEAFF.

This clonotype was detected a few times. This CDR3 reads CASSQGLAGEGEQFF. The CDR3 DNA reads as TGCGCCAGCAGCCAAGGGCTAGCGGGGGAGGGGGAGCAGTTCTTC. The chain recombines TRBV4-1 with TRBJ2-1, with 10 bases lining up with TRBD2. This CDR3 comprises 15 residues. The trim removed 1 base at V and 10 bases at J, leaving 7 bases unmatched. CDR1 MGHRA and CDR2 YSYEKL come from the germline V gene.

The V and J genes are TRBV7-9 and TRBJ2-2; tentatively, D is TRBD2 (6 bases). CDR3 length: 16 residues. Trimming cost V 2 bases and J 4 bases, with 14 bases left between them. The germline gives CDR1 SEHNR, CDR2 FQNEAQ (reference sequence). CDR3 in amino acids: CASSLYGRGVTGELFF. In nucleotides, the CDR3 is TGTGCCAGCAGCTTATACGGACGCGGGGTCACCGGGGAGCTGTTTTTT. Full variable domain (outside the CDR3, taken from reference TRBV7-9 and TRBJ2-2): DTGVSQNPRHKITKRGQNVTFRCDPISEHNRLYWYRQTLGQGPEFLTYFQNEAQLEKSRLLSDRFSAERPKGSFSTLEIQRTEQGDSAMYLCASSLYGRGVTGELFFGEGSRLTVL.

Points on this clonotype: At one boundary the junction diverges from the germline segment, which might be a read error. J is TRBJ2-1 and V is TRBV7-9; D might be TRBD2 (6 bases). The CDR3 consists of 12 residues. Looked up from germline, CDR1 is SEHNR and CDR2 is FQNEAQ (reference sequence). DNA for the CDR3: TGTGCCAGCAGCTTAGACGTGGGAGGTAGCGGTTTC. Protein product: CASSLDVGGSGF. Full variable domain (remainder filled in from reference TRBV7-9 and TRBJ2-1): DTGVSQNPRHKITKRGQNVTFRCDPISEHNRLYWYRQTLGQGPEFLTYFQNEAQLEKSRLLSDRFSAERPKGSFSTLEIQRTEQGDSAMYLCASSLDVGGSGFGPGTRLTVL.